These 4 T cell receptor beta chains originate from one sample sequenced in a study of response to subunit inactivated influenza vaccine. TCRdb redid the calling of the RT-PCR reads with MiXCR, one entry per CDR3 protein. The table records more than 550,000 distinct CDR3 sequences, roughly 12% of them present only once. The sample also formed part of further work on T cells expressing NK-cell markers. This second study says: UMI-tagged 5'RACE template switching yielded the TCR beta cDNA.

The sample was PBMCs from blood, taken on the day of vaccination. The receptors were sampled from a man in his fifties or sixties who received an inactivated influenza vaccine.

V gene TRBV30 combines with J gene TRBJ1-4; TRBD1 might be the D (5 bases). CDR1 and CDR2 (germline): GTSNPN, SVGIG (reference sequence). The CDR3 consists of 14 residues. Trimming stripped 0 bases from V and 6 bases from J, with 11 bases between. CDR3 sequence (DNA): TGTGCCTGGAGTGTGGGGACGGTTTATGAAAAACTGTTTTTT. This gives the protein CAWSVGTVYEKLFF.

CDR3: CASSATITDTQYF. CDR3 in DNA: TGTGCCAGCAGCGCGACTATAACAGATACGCAGTATTTT. The genes are TRBV9 and TRBJ2-3; a possible D gene is TRBD2 (5 bases). The CDR3 runs 13 residues. Trimming left V 3 bases short and J 3 bases short, with 8 bases between. The V gene's germline CDR1 is SGDLS and CDR2 YYNGEE.

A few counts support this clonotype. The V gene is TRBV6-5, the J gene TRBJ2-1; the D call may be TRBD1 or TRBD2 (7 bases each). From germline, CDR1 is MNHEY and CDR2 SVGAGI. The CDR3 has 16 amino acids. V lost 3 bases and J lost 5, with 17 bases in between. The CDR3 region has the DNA TGTGCCAGCAGTTATGAACCCGGGGGGACAGACAATGAGCAGTTCTTC. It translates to CASSYEPGGTDNEQFF.

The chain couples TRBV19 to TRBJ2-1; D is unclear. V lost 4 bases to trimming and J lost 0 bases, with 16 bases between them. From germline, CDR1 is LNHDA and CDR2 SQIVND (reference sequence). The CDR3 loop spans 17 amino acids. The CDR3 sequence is CASSNLGRMGSYNEQFF. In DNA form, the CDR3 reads TGTGCCAGTAGTAACCTGGGTCGGATGGGCTCCTACAATGAGCAGTTCTTC.